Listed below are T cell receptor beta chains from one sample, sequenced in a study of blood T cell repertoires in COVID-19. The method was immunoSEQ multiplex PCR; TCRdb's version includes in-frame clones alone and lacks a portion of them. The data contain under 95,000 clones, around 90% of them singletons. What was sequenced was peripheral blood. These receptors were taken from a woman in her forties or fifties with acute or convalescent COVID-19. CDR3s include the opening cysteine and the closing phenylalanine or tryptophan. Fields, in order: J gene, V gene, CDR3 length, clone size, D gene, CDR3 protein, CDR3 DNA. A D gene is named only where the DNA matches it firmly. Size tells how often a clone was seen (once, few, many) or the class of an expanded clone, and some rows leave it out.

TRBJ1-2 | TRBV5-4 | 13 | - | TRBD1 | CASSLEGAGGYTF | TGTGCCAGCAGCTTAGAGGGGGCGGGTGGCTACACCTTC
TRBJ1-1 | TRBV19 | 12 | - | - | CASSIWNTEAFF | TGTGCCAGTAGTATCTGGAACACTGAAGCTTTCTTT
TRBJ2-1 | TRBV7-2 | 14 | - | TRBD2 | CASSPGLAGNEQFF | TGTGCCAGCAGCCCGGGACTAGCTGGCAATGAGCAGTTCTTC
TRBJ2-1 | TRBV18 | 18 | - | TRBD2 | CASSRTPTSGSSYNEQFF | TGTGCCAGCTCACGTACCCCGACTAGCGGGAGCTCCTACAATGAGCAGTTCTTC
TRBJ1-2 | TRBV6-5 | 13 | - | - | CASSYEQGGGYTF | TGTGCCAGCAGTTACGAACAGGGCGGCGGCTACACCTTC
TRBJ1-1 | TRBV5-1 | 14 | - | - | CASSLGGAATEAFF | TGCGCCAGCAGCTTGGGGGGCGCGGCCACTGAAGCTTTCTTT
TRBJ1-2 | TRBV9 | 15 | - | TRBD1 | CASSLTLQGALGYTF | TGTGCCAGCAGCTTAACTTTACAGGGGGCCCTCGGCTACACCTTC
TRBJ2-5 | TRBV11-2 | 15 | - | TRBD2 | CASSIPGGGAETQYF | TGTGCCAGCAGTATACCCGGGGGAGGGGCAGAGACCCAGTACTTC
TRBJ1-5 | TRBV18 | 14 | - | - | CASSPFMGDQPQHF | TGTGCCAGCTCACCATTCATGGGAGACCAGCCCCAGCATTTT
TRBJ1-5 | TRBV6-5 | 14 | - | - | CASSSGGSIQPQHF | TGTGCCAGCAGTTCGGGGGGGAGCATCCAGCCCCAGCATTTT
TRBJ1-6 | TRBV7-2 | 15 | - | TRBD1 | CASSSRDSLNSPLHF | TGTGCCAGCAGCTCCCGGGACAGTCTTAATTCACCCCTCCACTTT
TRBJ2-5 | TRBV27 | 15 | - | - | CASRRLGVPGETQYF | TGTGCCAGCAGGAGATTAGGGGTGCCTGGGGAGACCCAGTACTTC
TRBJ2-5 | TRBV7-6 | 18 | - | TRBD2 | CASSFNLLTSALGETQYF | TGTGCCAGCAGCTTTAACCTCCTGACTAGCGCTCTGGGCGAGACCCAGTACTTC
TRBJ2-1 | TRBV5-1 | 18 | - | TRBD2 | CASSQGGIVTSGPREQFF | TGCGCCAGCAGCCAGGGCGGCATTGTGACTAGCGGTCCTCGGGAGCAGTTCTTC
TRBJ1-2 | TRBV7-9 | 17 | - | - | CASSLKAGRGANYGYTF | TGTGCCAGCAGCTTAAAGGCAGGGCGGGGGGCTAACTATGGCTACACCTTC
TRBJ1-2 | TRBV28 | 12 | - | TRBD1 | CASSRDREYYTF | TGTGCCAGCAGCCGGGACAGGGAGTATTACACCTTC
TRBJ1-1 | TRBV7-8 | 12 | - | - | CASSWGDTEAFF | TGTGCCAGCAGCTGGGGGGACACTGAAGCTTTCTTT
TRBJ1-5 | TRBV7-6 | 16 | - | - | CASSPAGGMSNQPQHF | TGTGCCAGCAGCCCCGCGGGGGGCATGAGCAATCAGCCCCAGCATTTT
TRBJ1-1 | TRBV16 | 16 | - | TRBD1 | CASSTLGGRGYTEAFF | TGTGCCAGCAGCACCCTCGGCGGCAGGGGGTACACTGAAGCTTTCTTT
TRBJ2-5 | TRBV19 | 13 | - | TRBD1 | CASSPTGEETQYF | TGTGCCAGTAGCCCTACAGGGGAAGAGACCCAGTACTTC
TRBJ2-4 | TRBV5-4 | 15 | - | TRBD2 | CASSFKRERPYIQYF | TGTGCCAGCAGCTTCAAGCGGGAGAGGCCGTACATTCAGTACTTC
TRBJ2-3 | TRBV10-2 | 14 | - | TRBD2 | CASSRGGNTDTQYF | TGCGCCAGCAGCCGGGGGGGCAACACAGATACGCAGTATTTT
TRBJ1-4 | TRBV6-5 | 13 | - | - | CASSYRRGEKLFF | TGTGCCAGCAGTTACCGCCGCGGGGAAAAACTGTTTTTT
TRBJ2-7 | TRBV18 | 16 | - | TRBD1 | CASSPPPGQGGYEQYF | TGTGCCAGCTCACCTCCTCCGGGACAGGGCGGATACGAGCAGTACTTC
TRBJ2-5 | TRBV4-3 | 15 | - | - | CASSQVGASIETQYF | TGCGCCAGCAGCCAAGTGGGAGCTAGCATCGAGACCCAGTACTTC
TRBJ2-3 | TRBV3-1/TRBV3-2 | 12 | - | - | CASSQVTDTQYF | TGTGCCAGCAGCCAAGTAACAGATACGCAGTATTTT
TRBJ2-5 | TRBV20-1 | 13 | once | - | CSASRGSRETQYF | TGCAGTGCTAGTAGGGGGAGTAGGGAGACCCAGTACTTC
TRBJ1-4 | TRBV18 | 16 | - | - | CASSPTSGEPSEKLFF | TGTGCCAGCTCACCAACCTCAGGGGAGCCCTCTGAAAAACTGTTTTTT
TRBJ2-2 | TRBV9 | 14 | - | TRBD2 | CASSGGLEGGELFF | TGTGCCAGCAGCGGGGGACTAGAAGGCGGGGAGCTGTTTTTT
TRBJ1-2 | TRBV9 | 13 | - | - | CASSPRDSSGYTF | TGTGCCAGCAGCCCACGGGACTCATCGGGCTACACCTTC
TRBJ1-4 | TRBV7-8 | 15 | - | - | CASSFSTSGGKKLFF | TGTGCCAGCAGCTTCTCAACTTCAGGCGGGAAAAAACTGTTTTTT
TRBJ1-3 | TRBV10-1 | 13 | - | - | CATAPGSGNTIYF | TGCGCCACCGCGCCGGGGTCTGGAAACACCATATATTTT
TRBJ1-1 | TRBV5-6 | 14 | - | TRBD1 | CASRGGALNTEAFF | TGTGCCAGCCGAGGGGGCGCATTGAACACTGAAGCTTTCTTT
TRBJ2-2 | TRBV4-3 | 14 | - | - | CARRRQRGTGELFF | TGCGCCCGCCGCCGCCAGCGTGGCACCGGGGAGCTGTTTTTT
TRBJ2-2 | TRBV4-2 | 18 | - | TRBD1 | CASSQDGPTGLNTGELFF | TGTGCCAGCAGCCAAGATGGGCCGACAGGGCTGAACACCGGGGAGCTGTTTTTT
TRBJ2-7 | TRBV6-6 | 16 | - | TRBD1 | CASTITPGQRTYEQYF | TGTGCCAGCACCATCACCCCGGGACAGCGAACCTACGAGCAGTACTTC
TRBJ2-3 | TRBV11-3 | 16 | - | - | CASSPPNRASTDTQYF | TGTGCCAGCAGCCCCCCGAACAGGGCTAGCACAGATACGCAGTATTTT
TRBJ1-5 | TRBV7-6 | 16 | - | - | CASSLASGHLNQPQHF | TGTGCCAGCAGCTTAGCCTCGGGACACCTCAATCAGCCCCAGCATTTT
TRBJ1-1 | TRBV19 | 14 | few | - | CASSIPPGDTEAFF | TGTGCCAGTAGTATCCCCCCAGGGGACACTGAAGCTTTCTTT
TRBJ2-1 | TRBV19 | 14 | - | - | CASTADSSYNEQFF | TGTGCCAGTACCGCTGACAGTTCCTACAATGAGCAGTTCTTC
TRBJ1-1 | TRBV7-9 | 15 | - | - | CASSATGAVDTEAFF | TGTGCCAGCAGCGCAACTGGGGCAGTGGACACTGAAGCTTTCTTT
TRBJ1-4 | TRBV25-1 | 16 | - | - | CASSSSGGATNEKLFF | TGTGCCAGCAGTTCCTCCGGGGGGGCAACTAATGAAAAACTGTTTTTT
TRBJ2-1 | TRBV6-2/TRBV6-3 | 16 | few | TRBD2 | CASSYGGRFSYNEQFF | TGTGCCAGCAGTTATGGCGGGAGGTTCTCCTACAATGAGCAGTTCTTC
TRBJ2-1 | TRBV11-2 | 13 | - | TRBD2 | CASSSPGGSEQFF | TGTGCCAGCAGCTCCCCGGGGGGGTCTGAGCAGTTCTTC
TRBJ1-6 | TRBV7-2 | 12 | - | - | CASSLRGTALHF | TGTGCCAGCAGCTTACGGGGGACCGCCCTCCACTTT
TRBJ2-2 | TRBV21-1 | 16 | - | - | CASSSNRRVTTGELFF | TGTGCCAGCAGCTCAAACCGGCGGGTTACTACCGGGGAGCTGTTTTTT
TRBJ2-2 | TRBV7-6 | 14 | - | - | CASSLVTASGELFF | TGTGCCAGCAGCTTAGTGACAGCCAGCGGGGAGCTGTTTTTT
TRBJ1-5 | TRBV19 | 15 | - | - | CASSSQGNSNQPQHF | TGTGCCAGTAGTAGTCAGGGGAATAGCAATCAGCCCCAGCATTTT
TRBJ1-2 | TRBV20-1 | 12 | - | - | CSASTGMGGYTF | TGCAGTGCCAGTACAGGGATGGGTGGCTACACCTTC
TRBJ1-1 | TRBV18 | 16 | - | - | CASSPDTANMNTEAFF | TGTGCCAGCTCACCAGACACGGCAAACATGAACACTGAAGCTTTCTTT
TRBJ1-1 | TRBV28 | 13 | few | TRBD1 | CASSLPTGAQAFF | TGTGCCAGCAGTCTCCCTACAGGGGCTCAAGCTTTCTTT